A selection of T cell receptor beta chains follows, all from one sample in a study of a mutant IDH1 vaccine in newly diagnosed glioma. The protocol was immunoSEQ multiplex PCR, while the TCRdb copy is restricted to in-frame clones and leaves out a portion. The table shows some 42,000 clones, with around 74% occurring only once. No antigen has been assigned to these receptors. The sequencing used PBMCs, collected from a glioma patient whose treatment included an IDH1 peptide vaccine. The receptors originated from a man aged 50 or older with glioma. Both conserved end residues are part of each CDR3. Each record gives: D gene, V gene, J gene, CDR3 DNA, CDR3 protein. D genes are given only for firm matches.

TRBD1	TRBV9	TRBJ1-2	TGTGCCAGCAGCGCTGGGGGGACAGGGCCTTCCTATGGCTACACCTTC	CASSAGGTGPSYGYTF
TRBD2	TRBV27	TRBJ2-2	TGTGCCACTGGGACTATCCGCAAGTACGGGGAGCTGTTTTTT	CATGTIRKYGELFF
NA	TRBV18	TRBJ1-4	TGTGCCAGCTCACCCCGGACCCCGGAGGAAAAACTGTTTTTT	CASSPRTPEEKLFF
TRBD1	TRBV20-1	TRBJ1-2	TGCAGTGCCGGGACAGGCTATGGCTACACCTTC	CSAGTGYGYTF
NA	TRBV20-1	TRBJ2-1	TGCAGTGTCATGGAGTACAATGAGCAGTTCTTC	CSVMEYNEQFF
NA	TRBV6-1	TRBJ1-5	TGTGCCAGCACCGGGGGGTCGATCCAGCCCCAGCATTTT	CASTGGSIQPQHF
TRBD2	TRBV30	TRBJ2-7	TGTGCCTCCGGGACTAGCGGGGTCGAGCAGTACTTC	CASGTSGVEQYF
NA	TRBV18	TRBJ1-1	TGTGCCAGCTCACCTGGGGTTGAAACTGAAGCTTTCTTT	CASSPGVETEAFF
NA	TRBV20-1	TRBJ1-1	TGCAGTGCTGACCTTAGCACTGAAGCTTTCTTT	CSADLSTEAFF
TRBD1	TRBV9	TRBJ1-2	TGTGCCAGCAGCGGAAACAGGGGTAACTATGGCTACACCTTC	CASSGNRGNYGYTF